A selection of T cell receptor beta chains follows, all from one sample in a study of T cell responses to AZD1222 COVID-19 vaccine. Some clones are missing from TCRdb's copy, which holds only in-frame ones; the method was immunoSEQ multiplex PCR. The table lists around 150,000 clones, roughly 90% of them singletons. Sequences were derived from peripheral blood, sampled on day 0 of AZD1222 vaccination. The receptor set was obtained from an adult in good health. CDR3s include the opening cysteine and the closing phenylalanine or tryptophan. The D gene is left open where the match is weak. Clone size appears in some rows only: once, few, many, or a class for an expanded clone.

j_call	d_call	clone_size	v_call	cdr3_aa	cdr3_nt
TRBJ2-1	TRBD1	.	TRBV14	CASSQDFRTGASHNEQFF	TGTGCCAGCAGCCAAGATTTTCGGACAGGGGCGAGTCACAATGAGCAGTTCTTC
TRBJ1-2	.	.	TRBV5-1	CASSLIGSYGYTF	TGCGCCAGCAGCTTGATAGGGTCCTATGGCTACACCTTC
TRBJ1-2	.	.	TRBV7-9	CASSRSQAPNYGYTF	TGTGCCAGCAGCCGATCACAGGCTCCTAACTATGGCTACACCTTC
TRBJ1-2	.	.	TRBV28	CAVRDGGSLNGYTF	TGTGCCGTTCGAGATGGAGGGTCCTTAAATGGCTACACCTTC
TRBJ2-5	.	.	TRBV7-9	CASSSITGTETQYF	TGTGCCAGCAGCTCGATCACAGGGACGGAGACCCAGTACTTC
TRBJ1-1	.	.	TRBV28	CASNMGGTEAFF	TGTGCCAGCAATATGGGAGGGACTGAAGCTTTCTTT
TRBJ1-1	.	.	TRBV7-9	CASSLGPERRTEAFF	TGTGCCAGCAGCTTAGGCCCAGAACGGCGCACTGAAGCTTTCTTT
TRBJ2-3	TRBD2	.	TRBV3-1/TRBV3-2	CASSLFLRGGTDTQYF	TGTGCCAGCAGCCTTTTTCTACGGGGGGGCACAGATACGCAGTATTTT
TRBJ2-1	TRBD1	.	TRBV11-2	CASSTQTGAARFEQFF	TGTGCCAGCAGCACTCAGACAGGGGCCGCTCGGTTTGAGCAGTTCTTC
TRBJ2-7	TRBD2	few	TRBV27	CASSLSLNRGDEQYF	TGTGCCAGCAGTTTGTCCTTGAACCGGGGGGACGAGCAGTACTTC
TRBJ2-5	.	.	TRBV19	CASSQYQETQYF	TGTGCCAGTAGCCAGTACCAAGAGACCCAGTACTTC
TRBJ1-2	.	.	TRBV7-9	CASSFSYGYTF	TGTGCCAGCAGCTTTAGCTATGGCTACACCTTC
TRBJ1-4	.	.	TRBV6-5	CATRGGTNEKLFF	TGTGCCACCAGGGGCGGGACTAATGAAAAACTGTTTTTT
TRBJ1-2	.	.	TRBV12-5	CASGSGEEFGYTF	TGTGCTAGTGGCTCAGGGGAAGAGTTTGGCTACACCTTC
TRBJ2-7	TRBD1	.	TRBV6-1	CASSEAGTGGEQYF	TGTGCCAGCAGTGAAGCAGGGACAGGGGGCGAGCAGTACTTC
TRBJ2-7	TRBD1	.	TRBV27	CASSSGTGLHEQYF	TGTGCCAGCAGTTCCGGGACAGGTCTACACGAGCAGTACTTC
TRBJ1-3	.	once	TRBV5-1	CASSSLGEKTGNTIYF	TGCGCCAGCAGCTCTCTCGGGGAGAAGACTGGAAACACCATATATTTT
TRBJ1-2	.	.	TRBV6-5	CASSYSSGGHGYTF	TGTGCCAGCAGTTATAGCTCGGGGGGCCATGGCTACACCTTC
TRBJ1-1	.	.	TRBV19	CASSPPGRAQAFF	TGTGCCAGTAGTCCTCCGGGCCGGGCCCAAGCTTTCTTT
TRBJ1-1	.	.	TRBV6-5	CASRTPTGNTEAFF	TGTGCCAGCAGGACCCCGACAGGGAACACTGAAGCTTTCTTT
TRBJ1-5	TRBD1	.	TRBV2	CASSSTGTDYQPQHF	TGTGCCAGCAGTAGTACCGGGACAGATTATCAGCCCCAGCATTTT
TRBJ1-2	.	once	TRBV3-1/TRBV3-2	CASSQHIGVRGYTF	TGTGCCAGCAGCCAACACATCGGGGTACGCGGCTACACCTTC